The 30 T cell receptor beta chains reported below all come from one sample, sequenced in a study of CD8 T cells in Susac syndrome. Roughly 0.5 to 1 ug RNA was reverse transcribed with random hexamers. TCRdb re-called the immunoSEQ multiplex PCR reads with MiXCR, one entry per CDR3 protein. The table includes around 300,000 distinct CDR3 sequences, about 90% detected once. Material: CD4+ T cells from PBMCs. The receptors originated from a human donor with multiple sclerosis.

In its sample, this clonotype was seen once. The chain couples TRBV5-6 to TRBJ2-7; 9 positions agree with TRBD2. CDR3 size: 12 residues. V trimming: 4 bases; J trimming: 7 bases; junction bases outside the gene matches: 3. CDR1 and CDR2 from the germline V gene are SGHDT and YYEEEE. In nucleotides, the CDR3 is TGTGCCAGCAGCCCGCTAGCGGGGGAGCAGTACTTC. Translation gives CASSPLAGEQYF.

The chain uses TRBV7-3 and TRBJ2-3, with D possibly TRBD1 on 5 matching bases. The CDR3 covers 16 residues. Looked up from germline, CDR1 is SGHTA and CDR2 is FQGTGA. Trimming left V 0 bases short and J 0 bases short, with 10 bases between. Here the CDR3 reads CASSLTADSSTDTQYF. CDR3 bases: TGTGCCAGCAGCTTAACGGCTGACAGCAGCACAGATACGCAGTATTTT.

This chain connects TRBV10-2 to TRBJ1-5, with D unresolved. V was clipped by 7 bases and J by 6 bases, with 13 bases between them. This CDR3 is 13 amino acids long. CDR1 WSHSY and CDR2 SAAADI come from the germline V gene. The CDR3 region is CASNRPSSQPQHF. CDR3 DNA sequence: TGCGCCAGCAATCGACCCTCCAGTCAGCCCCAGCATTTT.

The chain joins TRBV30 to TRBJ1-5; D not resolved. Trimming took off 0 bases at V and 3 bases at J, with 6 bases between the two ends. This CDR3 contains 13 residues. Looked up from germline, CDR1 is GTSNPN and CDR2 is SVGIG (reference sequence). The CDR3 DNA follows: TGTGCCTGGAGTGTAAGTTTCAATCAGCCCCAGCATTTT. Translating gives CAWSVSFNQPQHF.

The gene calls are TRBV20-1 and TRBJ1-2; possibly TRBD1 for D (6 bases). Trimming stripped 5 bases from V and 8 bases from J, with 21 bases between. This CDR3 region has 14 residues. Germline V gene data show CDR1 as DFQATT and CDR2 as SNEGSKA (reference sequence). The CDR3 sequence is CSAYSQGRVAGYTF. In DNA, the CDR3 is TGCAGTGCTTATTCACAGGGAAGGGTCGCCGGCTACACCTTC.

The rearrangement links TRBV5-1 to TRBJ1-1; a possible D gene is TRBD1 (6 bases). The CDR3 sequence is 13 residues long. Germline V gene data show CDR1 as SGHRS and CDR2 as YFSETQ. The V and J ends lost 3 bases and 7 bases respectively, with 13 bases between them. The DNA for the CDR3 is TGCGCCAGCAGCTCCGCCCCGGACAGTGAAGCTTTCTTT. Protein product: CASSSAPDSEAFF.

J is TRBJ2-1 and V is TRBV7-2, with D possibly being TRBD2 (6 bases). CDR1 is SGHTA, CDR2 FQGNSA, per germline. The CDR3 is made up of 14 amino acids. V lost 5 bases and J lost 13, with 21 bases in between. The CDR3 nucleotides are TGTGCCAGCAGCCGCCCGGAGGGAGCGCCGGGCCAGTTCTTC. Translating it yields CASSRPEGAPGQFF.

Only one count was recorded for this clonotype. This chain links TRBV5-4 with TRBJ2-1; TRBD1 matches at 7 bases. Germline V gene data show CDR1 as SGHNT and CDR2 as YYREEE (reference sequence). Trimming cost V 4 bases and J 12 bases; bases outside gene matches: 10. The CDR3 loop spans 13 amino acids. The CDR3 DNA reads as TGTGCCAGCAGCCTCGACAGGGTCAGGGGGCAGTTCTTC. This gives the protein CASSLDRVRGQFF. Drawing the rest from reference TRBV5-4 and TRBJ2-1, the complete variable domain is ETGVTQSPTHLIKTRGQQVTLRCSSQSGHNTVSWYQQALGQGPQFIFQYYREEENGRGNFPPRFSGLQFPNYSSELNVNALELDDSALYLCASSLDRVRGQFFGPGTRLTVL.

This clonotype has more than one count but fewer than ten. The chain combines TRBV7-9 with TRBJ1-1; possible D gene TRBD1, 5 bases. The germline V gene has CDR1 SEHNR and CDR2 FQNEAQ (reference sequence). V lost 2 bases and J lost 1, with 8 bases in between. The length of the CDR3 is 14 residues. CDR3 amino acids: CASSLRGPNTEAFF. The CDR3 DNA is TGTGCCAGCAGCTTACGGGGACCGAACACTGAAGCTTTCTTT.

The chain has TRBV12-3 or TRBV12-4 and TRBJ2-7; D remains unclear. The V end lost 3 bases, the J end lost 1 base, and 13 bases lay between the germline ends. This CDR3 is built from 15 residues. This CDR3 is CASSFGPPISYEQYF. The CDR3 DNA sequence: TGTGCCAGCAGTTTCGGTCCTCCGATTTCCTACGAGCAGTACTTC.

This chain links TRBV12-3 or TRBV12-4 with TRBJ2-1; D call uncertain. The V end was cut by 3 bases, the J end by 9 bases, with 9 bases between. The CDR3 loop spans 12 amino acids. The CDR3 bases are TGTGCCAGCAGTTTCGTCGTATCTGAGCAGTTCTTC. This sequence encodes CASSFVVSEQFF.

The rearrangement links TRBV7-2 to TRBJ2-7; D remains unclear. CDR3 size: 13 residues. CDR1 is SGHTA, CDR2 FQGNSA, per germline. V lost 2 bases, J lost 2 bases, and 7 bases lay in between. The CDR3 loop is CASSLLAPYEQYF. The CDR3 coding sequence is TGTGCCAGCAGCTTATTGGCGCCCTACGAGCAGTACTTC.

This clonotype appeared a few times. This chain uses TRBV6-5 with TRBJ1-1; the match to TRBD1 covers 8 bases. With 2 bases clipped from V and 2 bases from J, the junction kept 4 bases outside the gene matches. This CDR3 has 15 residues. Looked up from germline, CDR1 is MNHEY and CDR2 is SVGAGI. CDR3 sequence reads: CASSYPGQVNTEAFF. The CDR3 DNA sequence: TGTGCCAGCAGTTACCCGGGACAGGTTAACACTGAAGCTTTCTTT.

V and J are TRBV20-1 and TRBJ1-5; D is unresolved. Germline V gene sequence: CDR1 DFQATT, CDR2 SNEGSKA (reference sequence). V was shortened by 0 bases and J by 5 bases, with 11 bases between the two germline ends. The CDR3 consists of 14 residues. CDR3 in DNA: TGCAGTGCTAGAGATTTCCAGTCCTATCAGCCCCAGCATTTT. It translates to CSARDFQSYQPQHF.

The chain recombines TRBV19 with TRBJ2-6, with no clear D. The CDR3 is 16 residues long. V shed 3 bases and J shed 0 bases, with 9 bases lying between them. Germline values: CDR1 LNHDA, CDR2 SQIVND (reference sequence). The chain's CDR3 is CASSMAHLSGANVLTF. The DNA of the CDR3 is TGTGCCAGTAGTATGGCACACCTCTCTGGGGCCAACGTCCTGACTTTC.

The genes are TRBV4-1 and TRBJ2-2; 7 bases align to TRBD2. The germline V gene has CDR1 MGHRA and CDR2 YSYEKL. The CDR3 extends over 15 amino acids. With 4 bases clipped from V and 7 bases from J, the junction kept 9 bases outside the gene matches. The CDR3 region is CASSRGGLVGGELFF. CDR3 bases: TGCGCCAGCAGCCGGGGCGGACTAGTTGGCGGGGAGCTGTTTTTT.

V usage is TRBV7-2 and J usage is TRBJ2-2; 10 bases match TRBD2. Germline CDR1 SGHTA, CDR2 FQGNSA. V was clipped by 5 bases and J by 9 bases; unmatched bases: 12. The CDR3 loop spans 16 amino acids. CDR3 in amino acids: CASSRLLAGTLRELFF. CDR3 DNA sequence: TGTGCCAGCAGCCGACTACTAGCGGGGACCCTAAGGGAGCTGTTTTTT.

The chain joins TRBV7-3 to TRBJ2-1, with 9 bases lining up with TRBD2. The CDR3 runs 11 residues. J was trimmed by 12 bases and V by 5 bases; bases with no gene match: 2. Per the germline V gene, CDR1 is SGHTA and CDR2 is FQGTGA. CDR3 protein: CASSQGLAQFF. As DNA, the CDR3 is TGTGCCAGCAGCCAGGGACTAGCGCAGTTCTTC.

The chain couples TRBV19 to TRBJ2-7; TRBD2 aligns across 14 bases. CDR3 length: 17 residues. Trimming removed 5 bases from V and 3 bases from J; junction bases left unmatched: 9. Per germline, CDR1 LNHDA and CDR2 SQIVND (reference sequence). Written as DNA, the CDR3 is TGTGCCAGTAGTGGGACTAGCGGGAGACCTCTCAACTACGAGCAGTACTTC. It specifies CASSGTSGRPLNYEQYF.

This chain links TRBV5-1 with TRBJ1-1, with no clear D. The germline gives CDR1 SGHRS, CDR2 YFSETQ. V lost 3 bases to trimming and J lost 6 bases, with 12 bases between them. The CDR3 loop spans 13 amino acids. DNA for the CDR3: TGCGCCAGCAGCTCCTCAGCAAGGCCTGAAGCTTTCTTT. Translating it yields CASSSSARPEAFF.

This clonotype was seen a handful of times. This CDR3 reads CAISARERETQYF. The CDR3 DNA sequence: TGTGCCATCAGTGCCCGGGAGCGGGAGACCCAGTACTTC. V usage is TRBV10-3 and J usage is TRBJ2-5; D is perhaps TRBD2 (6 bases). The V end was cut by 4 bases, the J end by 5 bases, with 11 bases between. Germline-derived CDR1 and CDR2 are ENHRY and SYGVKD. CDR3 size: 13 residues.

The J gene is TRBJ1-1, the V gene TRBV6-5; 8 bases map to TRBD1. With 4 bases clipped from V and 4 bases from J, the junction kept 8 bases outside the gene matches. The germline gives CDR1 MNHEY, CDR2 SVGAGI. This CDR3 is 15 amino acids long. The CDR3 spells CASSFLDRGRTEAFF. The CDR3 DNA follows: TGTGCCAGCAGTTTCCTCGACAGGGGTCGCACTGAAGCTTTCTTT.

The rearrangement uses TRBV19 and TRBJ2-2, with TRBD1 matching over 11 bases. Germline trimming cut 8 bases from V and 6 bases from J; bases unmatched to any gene: 5. This CDR3 is 14 amino acids long. Germline-derived CDR1 and CDR2 are LNHDA and SQIVND (reference sequence). CDR3 DNA sequence: TGTGCCAGTTCCGGGACAGGGGGATCCGGGGAGCTGTTTTTT. Its protein product is CASSGTGGSGELFF.

V usage is TRBV19 and J usage is TRBJ2-5, with D uncertain. CDR3 size: 14 residues. CDR1 and CDR2 (germline): LNHDA, SQIVND (reference sequence). Trimming left V 3 bases short and J 2 bases short, with 10 bases between. The CDR3 loop reads CASSISTQQETQYF. DNA for the CDR3: TGTGCCAGTAGTATCTCCACCCAACAAGAGACCCAGTACTTC.

In DNA, the CDR3 is TGTGCCAGCAGCTTATTGGGCGGAGACGCCTCCTACGAGCAGTACTTC. Amino acids: CASSLLGGDASYEQYF. This rearrangement joins TRBV7-3 to TRBJ2-7; D unclear. The CDR3 sequence is 16 residues long. V was cut by 2 bases and J by 0 bases, with 14 bases left in between. From germline, CDR1 is SGHTA and CDR2 FQGTGA.

The rearrangement links TRBV30 to TRBJ2-1; possible D gene TRBD1, 6 bases. The V and J ends lost 3 bases and 0 bases respectively, with 9 bases between them. Germline lookup yields CDR1 GTSNPN and CDR2 SVGIG (reference sequence). The CDR3 has 14 amino acids. CDR3: CAWREDSSYNEQFF. The CDR3 bases are TGTGCCTGGAGGGAGGACAGCTCCTACAATGAGCAGTTCTTC.

This rearrangement joins TRBV11-2 to TRBJ2-5; 11 bases fit TRBD2. CDR3 length: 18 residues. After removal of 4 bases from V and 4 bases from J, the junction contained 14 bases not matched to a gene. Germline values: CDR1 SGHAT, CDR2 FQNNGV. The CDR3 DNA reads TGTGCCAGCAGCTACCCCTGGGCTAGCGGGAGGAGGCGAGAGACCCAGTACTTC. It is translated as CASSYPWASGRRRETQYF.

This clonotype was seen a handful of times. The CDR3 DNA reads as TGTGCCAGCAGGATACAGAACGAGCAGTACTTC. Its protein is CASRIQNEQYF. The genes are TRBV6-1 and TRBJ2-7; D is undetermined. V was cut by 6 bases and J by 5 bases, with 8 bases left in between. Germline values: CDR1 MNHNS, CDR2 SASEGT. The CDR3 totals 11 residues.

The chain has TRBV29-1 and TRBJ1-1, with D maybe TRBD1 (6 bases). Germline CDR1 SQVTM, CDR2 ANQGSEA. V lost 7 bases and J 1 base, leaving 13 bases between the germline ends. CDR3 length equals 13 residues. As DNA, the CDR3 is TGCAGCGGCTCGTTCAGGGGGAACACTGAAGCTTTCTTT. This gives the protein CSGSFRGNTEAFF. Based on the CDR3 plus reference TRBV29-1 and TRBJ1-1, the full variable domain is SAVISQKPSRDICQRGTSLTIQCQVDSQVTMMFWYRQQPGQSLTLIATANQGSEATYESGFVIDKFPISRPNLTFSTLTVSNMSPEDSSIYLCSGSFRGNTEAFFGQGTRLTVV.

The gene calls are TRBV30 and TRBJ1-2; D remains unclear. The germline CDR1 and CDR2 sequences are GTSNPN and SVGIG (reference sequence). The length of the CDR3 is 13 residues. V lost 0 bases to trimming and J lost 7 bases, with 12 bases between them. This CDR3 is CAWSVSGDVGYTF. Here the CDR3 DNA reads TGTGCCTGGAGTGTAAGCGGGGATGTTGGCTACACCTTC.